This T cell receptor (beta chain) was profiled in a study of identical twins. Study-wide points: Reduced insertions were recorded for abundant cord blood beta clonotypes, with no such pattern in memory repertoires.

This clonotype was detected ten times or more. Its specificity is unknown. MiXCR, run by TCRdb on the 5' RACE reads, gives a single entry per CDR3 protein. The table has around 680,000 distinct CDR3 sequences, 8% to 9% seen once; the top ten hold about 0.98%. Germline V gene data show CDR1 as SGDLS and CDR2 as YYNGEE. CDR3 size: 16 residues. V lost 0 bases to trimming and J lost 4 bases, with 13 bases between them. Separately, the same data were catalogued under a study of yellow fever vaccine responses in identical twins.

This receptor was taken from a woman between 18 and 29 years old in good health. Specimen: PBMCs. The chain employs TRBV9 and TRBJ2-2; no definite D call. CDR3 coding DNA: TGTGCCAGCAGCGTAGTCGTTCTCCCAACCACCGGGGAGCTGTTTTTT. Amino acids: CASSVVVLPTTGELFF.